A single sample is the source of the 4 T cell receptor beta chains below, sequenced in a study of T cells expressing NK-cell markers. TCRdb processed the 5' RACE reads again and assigns one entry to each CDR3 protein, with no DNA. This repertoire includes around 550,000 distinct CDR3 sequences. The material sequenced was blood T cells: a sorted CD56 or NKG2C T cell subset, CD4+ or CD8+ T cells, or bulk PBMC T cells (not recorded which). Source of these receptors: a man aged 18-30 years in good health.

This rearrangement joins TRBV20-1 to TRBJ2-3; lacking DNA, the TRBD2 call made by TCRdb goes unchecked. There are 18 residues in the CDR3. Germline CDR1 reads DFQATT; CDR2 reads SNEGSKA (reference sequence). The CDR3 spells CSAASGQGFRLAGVEQYF.

This rearrangement joins TRBV7-9 to TRBJ2-1; TCRdb outputs TRBD1, but without DNA this stays unchecked. Germline-derived CDR1 and CDR2 are SEHNR and FQNEAQ (reference sequence). The CDR3 length is 13 residues. Here the CDR3 reads CASIQGDYNEQFF. Looking up the rest from reference TRBV7-9 and TRBJ2-1 gives the full variable domain: DTGVSQNPRHKITKRGQNVTFRCDPISEHNRLYWYRQTLGQGPEFLTYFQNEAQLEKSRLLSDRFSAERPKGSFSTLEIQRTEQGDSAMYLCASIQGDYNEQFFGPGTRLTVL.

This chain connects TRBV5-5 to TRBJ2-1. This CDR3 spans 13 amino acids. CDR1 is SGHKS, CDR2 YYEKEE, per germline (reference sequence). CDR3 protein: CASSFGPFNEQFF.

The chain is built from TRBV7-9 and TRBJ2-5; with no DNA, the TCRdb D assignment of TRBD2 cannot be verified. The CDR3 sequence is 15 residues long. Germline V gene data show CDR1 as SEHNR and CDR2 as FQNEAQ (reference sequence). The CDR3 here is CASTKIQLGRETQYF.